The next 30 T cell receptor beta chains were all read from a single sample in a study of beta chain features in type 1 diabetes. Whole-study results and caveats: For Type 1 diabetes patients, all four CD4+ subsets carried TCRB CDR3s that were moderately but significantly shorter.

No cognate antigen is known for these TCRs. Expressed TCRB transcripts were sequenced after all isolated RNA was converted to cDNA. TCRdb keeps only in-frame clones here, not all; method: immunoSEQ multiplex PCR. The sample shows 120,000 to 150,000 clones, about 12% of them seen only once. The sequencing sample was made of central memory CD4+ T cells from blood. The receptors originated from a young man with type 1 diabetes.

This clone was counted a few times. The J gene is TRBJ1-1, the V gene TRBV29-1; D uncertain. This CDR3 contains 13 residues. Germline assignment: CDR1 SQVTM and CDR2 ANQGSEA. The V end was cut by 8 bases, the J end by 0 bases, with 13 bases between. This CDR3 reads CSLRVEMNTEAFF. The CDR3 bases are TGCAGCCTCAGAGTTGAGATGAACACTGAAGCTTTCTTT.

V gene TRBV7-9 combines with J gene TRBJ1-4; D call uncertain. This CDR3 has 12 residues. Trimming left V 2 bases short and J 14 bases short, with 12 bases between. The V gene's germline CDR1 is SEHNR and CDR2 FQNEAQ (reference sequence). The DNA for the CDR3 is TGTGCCAGCAGCTTAATTCAACCGTACCTGTTTTTT. Translating it yields CASSLIQPYLFF. Together with reference TRBV7-9 and TRBJ1-4, the CDR3 gives the full variable domain: DTGVSQNPRHKITKRGQNVTFRCDPISEHNRLYWYRQTLGQGPEFLTYFQNEAQLEKSRLLSDRFSAERPKGSFSTLEIQRTEQGDSAMYLCASSLIQPYLFFGSGTQLSVL.

This clone has ten or more counts. V gene TRBV7-9 combines with J gene TRBJ1-6, with D perhaps TRBD1 (5 bases). This CDR3 is 15 amino acids long. Trimming took off 5 bases at V and 7 bases at J, with 15 bases between the two ends. Germline V CDR1 and CDR2: SEHNR, FQNEAQ (reference sequence). CDR3 sequence reads: CASSQSERGNSPLHF. CDR3 DNA sequence: TGTGCCAGCAGCCAGAGTGAGAGGGGAAATTCACCCCTCCACTTT. Supplemented by reference TRBV7-9 and TRBJ1-6, the full variable domain reads DTGVSQNPRHKITKRGQNVTFRCDPISEHNRLYWYRQTLGQGPEFLTYFQNEAQLEKSRLLSDRFSAERPKGSFSTLEIQRTEQGDSAMYLCASSQSERGNSPLHFGNGTRLTVT.

This clone has only a few counts. V gene TRBV9 combines with J gene TRBJ1-2, with TRBD1 as a possible D gene (6 bases). V dropped 0 bases and J dropped 6 bases, with 9 bases sitting between them. The CDR3 runs to 13 residues. Germline CDR1 SGDLS, CDR2 YYNGEE. The CDR3 loop is CASSVDSGDGYTF. CDR3 sequence (DNA): TGTGCCAGCAGCGTAGATTCAGGGGATGGCTACACCTTC.

In its sample, this clone was seen a few times. The rearrangement links TRBV7-2 to TRBJ1-1, with D possibly TRBD1 on 5 matching bases. The CDR3 is 13 residues long. V was shortened by 0 bases and J by 6 bases, with 8 bases between the two germline ends. Germline CDR1 reads SGHTA; CDR2 reads FQGNSA. Here the CDR3 DNA reads TGTGCCAGCAGCTTAGCTCAGGGCGCTGAAGCTTTCTTT. This gives the protein CASSLAQGAEAFF.

Ten or more counts support this clone. V gene TRBV29-1 combines with J gene TRBJ1-1, with unresolved D. V lost 0 bases to trimming and J lost 8 bases, with 7 bases between them. Germline CDR1 SQVTM, CDR2 ANQGSEA. This CDR3 region has 11 residues. The CDR3 loop reads CSVEDQLEAFF. As DNA, the CDR3 is TGCAGCGTTGAAGATCAACTCGAAGCTTTCTTT.

In this sample, this clone turned up a few times. The V call is TRBV30, the J call TRBJ2-3, with TRBD1 as a possible D gene (5 bases). Germline V gene sequence: CDR1 GTSNPN, CDR2 SVGIG (reference sequence). The CDR3 is made up of 14 amino acids. V was clipped by 0 bases and J by 4 bases, with 11 bases between them. The CDR3 sequence: CAWSVHPGSDTQYF. The CDR3 DNA reads as TGTGCCTGGAGTGTACACCCAGGGTCAGATACGCAGTATTTT.

In this sample, this clone turned up many times. The rearrangement joins TRBV19 to TRBJ2-2; 8 positions agree with TRBD2. The junction had 5 bases not matched to a gene; V was cut back by 8 bases and J by 3 bases. CDR1 is LNHDA and CDR2 is SQIVND in the germline V gene (reference sequence). CDR3 length equals 14 residues. CDR3 sequence reads: CASHTSGYTGELFF. In nucleotides, the CDR3 is TGTGCCAGTCACACTAGCGGATACACCGGGGAGCTGTTTTTT.

V usage is TRBV15 and J usage is TRBJ1-2, with D maybe TRBD1 (5 bases). The CDR3 has 16 amino acids. CDR1 and CDR2 (germline): LNHNV, YYDKDF (reference sequence). V lost 1 base and J 4 bases, leaving 16 bases between the germline ends. Here the CDR3 DNA reads TGTGCCACCAGCAGAGGAGGGCAGGGTCTAGGCTATGGCTACACCTTC. It translates to CATSRGGQGLGYGYTF.

In this sample, this clone turned up a few times. The rearrangement uses TRBV2 and TRBJ2-3; no firm D call. V was trimmed by 7 bases and J by 4 bases, leaving 18 bases between them. The CDR3 has 15 amino acids. Germline loops: CDR1 SNHLY, CDR2 FYNNEI. In DNA, the CDR3 is TGTGCCAGCACCCCCACCCCCGGAAACGCAGATACGCAGTATTTT. Its protein is CASTPTPGNADTQYF.

This chain uses TRBV7-6 with TRBJ2-7, with 8 bases aligning to TRBD1. Germline V gives CDR1 SGHVS, CDR2 FNYEAQ. The length of the CDR3 is 15 residues. Germline trimming cut 6 bases from V and 2 bases from J; bases unmatched to any gene: 9. The chain's CDR3 is CASSRSSQGAYEQYF. The CDR3 DNA sequence: TGTGCCAGCAGTCGATCATCACAGGGGGCCTACGAGCAGTACTTC.

The rearrangement joins TRBV2 to TRBJ1-2; no firm D call. Trimming took 7 bases from V and 1 from J, leaving 10 bases between them. CDR3 length equals 13 residues. Per the germline V gene, CDR1 is SNHLY and CDR2 is FYNNEI. The DNA of the CDR3 is TGTGCCAGCACCCTCGGCGGTAACTATGGCTACACCTTC. This translates into CASTLGGNYGYTF. Variable domain in full (rest from reference TRBV2 and TRBJ1-2): EPEVTQTPSHQVTQMGQEVILRCVPISNHLYFYWYRQILGQKVEFLVSFYNNEISEKSEIFDDQFSVERPDGSNFTLKIRSTKLEDSAMYFCASTLGGNYGYTFGSGTRLTVV.

V gene TRBV6-1 combines with J gene TRBJ2-7; 9 bases are shared with TRBD1. The CDR3 covers 14 residues. CDR1 and CDR2 from the germline V gene are MNHNS and SASEGT. V shed 7 bases and J 5 bases; nucleotides not matched to a gene: 9. CDR3 sequence reads: CASTWGQGSNEQYF. As DNA, the CDR3 is TGTGCCAGCACGTGGGGACAGGGATCTAACGAGCAGTACTTC.

This clone has a handful of counts. This rearrangement joins TRBV30 to TRBJ1-6, with D uncertain. Trimming removed 3 bases at V and 11 bases at J, with 14 bases between. CDR3 length: 13 residues. The germline CDR1 and CDR2 sequences are GTSNPN and SVGIG (reference sequence). In DNA, the CDR3 is TGTGCCTGGAGAAGCTTTAGTGGGGCACCCCTCCACTTT. Protein sequence: CAWRSFSGAPLHF.

This chain connects TRBV23-1 to TRBJ2-2; no reliable D call. TRBV23-1 qualifies as an ORF whose function is uncertain. Trimming removed 4 bases from V and 6 bases from J, with 21 bases in between. The CDR3 is 17 residues long. Here the CDR3 DNA reads TGCGCCAGCAGTCTACCGAACAAAATTAAGTGGGCCGGGGAGCTGTTTTTT. It is translated as CASSLPNKIKWAGELFF.

The chain uses TRBV9 and TRBJ1-1, with 8 bases identical to TRBD1. The CDR3 length is 12 residues. Germline loops: CDR1 SGDLS, CDR2 YYNGEE. V dropped 7 bases and J dropped 2; count of bases not matched to a gene: 1. DNA for the CDR3: TGTGCCAGCGGGACAGGAAACACTGAAGCTTTCTTT. Translating it yields CASGTGNTEAFF. Supplemented by reference TRBV9 and TRBJ1-1, the full variable domain reads DSGVTQTPKHLITATGQRVTLRCSPRSGDLSVYWYQQSLDQGLQFLIQYYNGEERAKGNILERFSAQQFPDLHSELNLSSLELGDSALYFCASGTGNTEAFFGQGTRLTVV.

This clone was seen a few times. V and J are TRBV30 and TRBJ1-4, with a possible D match to TRBD1 (6 bases). Deletions cut 0 bases from V and 7 bases from J, with 12 bases between. This CDR3 has 14 amino acids. Germline-derived CDR1 and CDR2 are GTSNPN and SVGIG (reference sequence). In nucleotides, the CDR3 is TGTGCCTGGAGTGTACCAGGGGTATTTGAAAAACTGTTTTTT. Protein: CAWSVPGVFEKLFF. Drawing the rest from reference TRBV30 and TRBJ1-4, the complete variable domain is SQTIHQWPATLVQPVGSPLSLECTVEGTSNPNLYWYRQAAGRGLQLLFYSVGIGQISSEVPQNLSASRPQDRQFILSSKKLLLSDSGFYLCAWSVPGVFEKLFFGSGTQLSVL.

This clone was counted ten times or more. The V gene is TRBV6-6, the J gene TRBJ2-3; TRBD1 might be the D (5 bases). Looked up from germline, CDR1 is MNHNY and CDR2 is SVGAGI (reference sequence). The CDR3 length is 14 residues. V lost 2 bases and J 1 base, leaving 7 bases between the germline ends. CDR3 coding DNA: TGTGCCAGCAGTTACGCACAGGGCACAGATACGCAGTATTTT. Its translation is CASSYAQGTDTQYF.

The V gene is TRBV6-1, the J gene TRBJ1-1, with 7 nucleotides matching TRBD1. The CDR3 sequence is 14 residues long. The germline V gene has CDR1 MNHNS and CDR2 SASEGT. The V and J ends lost 3 bases and 5 bases, in that order; junction bases with no gene match: 6. The CDR3 region has the DNA TGTGCCAGCAGTGATGGGACAGTCCTGACTGAAGCTTTCTTT. Its translation: CASSDGTVLTEAFF.

The V call is TRBV6-5, the J call TRBJ1-4, with 8 bases fitting TRBD1. Per the germline V gene, CDR1 is MNHEY and CDR2 is SVGAGI. CDR3 length equals 14 residues. J gave up 8 bases and V 4 bases, and 6 bases lay outside the gene matches. The CDR3 sequence: CASSWSTGEEKLFF. The CDR3 DNA is TGTGCCAGCAGTTGGTCGACAGGGGAAGAAAAACTGTTTTTT.

This clone came up a few times. The chain employs TRBV5-1 and TRBJ1-1; the match to TRBD1 covers 7 bases. Germline-derived CDR1 and CDR2 are SGHRS and YFSETQ. Trimming removed 4 bases from V and 0 bases from J; junction bases left unmatched: 15. The CDR3 consists of 18 residues. The CDR3 coding sequence is TGCGCCAGCAGCCCCACCCCGTCGGGACAGTTCATGAACACTGAAGCTTTCTTT. It translates to CASSPTPSGQFMNTEAFF.

This clone has a handful of counts. The chain couples TRBV30 to TRBJ1-3; 7 bases align to TRBD1. CDR1 is GTSNPN, CDR2 SVGIG, per germline (reference sequence). The CDR3 covers 16 residues. Losses at the gene ends were 1 base for V and 0 bases for J; bases not matched to a gene: 6. This chain's CDR3 is CAWSAPGGYSGNTIYF. The DNA for the CDR3 is TGTGCCTGGAGTGCCCCAGGGGGATACTCTGGAAACACCATATATTTT. Drawing the rest from reference TRBV30 and TRBJ1-3, the complete variable domain is SQTIHQWPATLVQPVGSPLSLECTVEGTSNPNLYWYRQAAGRGLQLLFYSVGIGQISSEVPQNLSASRPQDRQFILSSKKLLLSDSGFYLCAWSAPGGYSGNTIYFGEGSWLTVV.

In this sample, this clone turned up a few times. Other DNA sequences in this specimen translate into the identical CDR3. This chain connects TRBV2 to TRBJ2-5; D gene unclear. The CDR3 consists of 11 residues. V lost 5 bases to trimming and J lost 1 base, with 2 bases between them. The germline gives CDR1 SNHLY, CDR2 FYNNEI. CDR3: CASSFQETQYF. The CDR3 nucleotides are TGTGCCAGCAGTTTCCAAGAGACCCAGTACTTC.

The V gene is TRBV27, the J gene TRBJ1-5; 7 nucleotides agree with TRBD1. CDR1 MNHEY and CDR2 SMNVEV come from the germline V gene (reference sequence). After removal of 4 bases from V and 10 bases from J, the junction contained 10 bases not matched to a gene. The CDR3 totals 14 residues. In nucleotides, the CDR3 is TGTGCCAGCAGTTCCCGGGACAGCTACTTTCCCCAGCATTTT. It is translated as CASSSRDSYFPQHF.

The chain has TRBV30 and TRBJ1-6; 7 bases align to TRBD1. The germline V gene encodes CDR1 GTSNPN and CDR2 SVGIG (reference sequence). The CDR3 runs 13 residues. The ends lost 4 bases at V and 9 bases at J; junction bases unmatched: 6. CDR3 sequence: CAWTGTAISPLHF. Written as DNA, the CDR3 is TGTGCCTGGACCGGGACAGCCATTTCACCCCTCCACTTT.

The genes are TRBV18 and TRBJ2-5, with D hard to call. CDR3 length: 15 amino acids. V lost 2 bases, J lost 1 base, and 11 bases lay in between. Germline V gene lookup returns CDR1 KGHSH and CDR2 LQKENI. CDR3 bases: TGTGCCAGCTCACCAATCGAAACACTCCAAGAGACCCAGTACTTC. Translating it yields CASSPIETLQETQYF.

This clone was counted at least ten times. The V gene is TRBV14, the J gene TRBJ1-2; D ambiguous. Trimming cost V 1 base and J 6 bases, with 9 bases left between them. The CDR3 extends over 13 amino acids. In germline, CDR1 is SGHDN, CDR2 FVKESK. CDR3 DNA sequence: TGTGCCAGCAGCCAAGGTCCCCGGGATGGCTACACCTTC. Amino acids: CASSQGPRDGYTF.

The chain uses TRBV5-1 and TRBJ1-1; D is ambiguous. V shed 1 base and J shed 0 bases, with 7 bases lying between them. CDR1 and CDR2 (germline): SGHRS, YFSETQ. There are 14 residues in the CDR3. The CDR3 sequence: CASSLSQLNTEAFF. CDR3 DNA sequence: TGCGCCAGCAGCTTGTCACAGTTGAACACTGAAGCTTTCTTT.

There are a few counts of this clone. The chain uses TRBV29-1 and TRBJ1-2; unclear D gene. This CDR3 comprises 13 residues. Trimming cost V 1 base and J 5 bases, with 11 bases left between them. From germline, CDR1 is SQVTM and CDR2 ANQGSEA. The CDR3: CSVEGAAGYGYTF. CDR3 in DNA: TGCAGCGTTGAAGGGGCCGCCGGATATGGCTACACCTTC.

This clone was seen only a few times. V is TRBV5-4 and J is TRBJ2-3; D remains ambiguous. Germline V gene lookup returns CDR1 SGHNT and CDR2 YYREEE (reference sequence). This CDR3 contains 13 residues. Trimming took 3 bases from V and 3 from J, leaving 8 bases between them. The CDR3: CASSSLDTDTQYF. The CDR3 DNA reads as TGTGCCAGCAGCTCCCTGGATACAGATACGCAGTATTTT.